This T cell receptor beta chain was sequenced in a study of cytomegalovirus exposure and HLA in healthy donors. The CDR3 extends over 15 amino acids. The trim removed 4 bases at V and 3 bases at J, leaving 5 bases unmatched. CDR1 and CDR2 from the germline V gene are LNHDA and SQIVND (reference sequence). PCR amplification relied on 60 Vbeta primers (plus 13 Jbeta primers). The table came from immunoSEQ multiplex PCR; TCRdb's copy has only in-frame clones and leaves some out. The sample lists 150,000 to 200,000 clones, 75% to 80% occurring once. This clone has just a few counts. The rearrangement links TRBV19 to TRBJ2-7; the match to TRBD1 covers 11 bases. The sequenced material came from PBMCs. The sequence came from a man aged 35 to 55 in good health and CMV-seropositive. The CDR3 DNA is TGTGCCAGTAGTACTACCGGGACAGGGGGCTACGAGCAGTACTTC. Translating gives CASSTTGTGGYEQYF.